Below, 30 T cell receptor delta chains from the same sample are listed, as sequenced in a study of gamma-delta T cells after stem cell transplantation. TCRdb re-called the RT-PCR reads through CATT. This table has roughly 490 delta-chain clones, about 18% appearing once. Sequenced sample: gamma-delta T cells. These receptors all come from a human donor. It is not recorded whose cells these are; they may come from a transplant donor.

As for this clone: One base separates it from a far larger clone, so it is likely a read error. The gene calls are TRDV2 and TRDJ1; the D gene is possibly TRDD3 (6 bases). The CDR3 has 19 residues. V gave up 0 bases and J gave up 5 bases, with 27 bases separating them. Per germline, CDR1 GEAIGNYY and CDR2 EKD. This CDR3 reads CACDTVALTGRYVRDKLIF. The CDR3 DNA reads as TGTGCCTGTGACACCGTGGCCCTTACTGGGAGATACGTTAGAGATAAACTCATCTTT.

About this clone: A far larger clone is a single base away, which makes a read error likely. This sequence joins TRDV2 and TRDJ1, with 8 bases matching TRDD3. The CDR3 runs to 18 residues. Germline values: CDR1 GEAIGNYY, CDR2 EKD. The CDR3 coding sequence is TGTGCCCGTGACAGGCTTGGGGGATCGGATTTTCGCACCGATAAACTCATCTTT. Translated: CARDRLGGSDFRTDKLIF.

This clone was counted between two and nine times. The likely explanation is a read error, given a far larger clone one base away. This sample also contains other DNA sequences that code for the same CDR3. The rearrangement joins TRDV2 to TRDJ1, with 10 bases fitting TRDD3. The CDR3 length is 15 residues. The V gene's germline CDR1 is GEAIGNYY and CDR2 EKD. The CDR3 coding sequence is TGTGCCTGCGACAATCTACTGGGGGATACCGATAAACTCATCTTT. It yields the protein CACDNLLGDTDKLIF.

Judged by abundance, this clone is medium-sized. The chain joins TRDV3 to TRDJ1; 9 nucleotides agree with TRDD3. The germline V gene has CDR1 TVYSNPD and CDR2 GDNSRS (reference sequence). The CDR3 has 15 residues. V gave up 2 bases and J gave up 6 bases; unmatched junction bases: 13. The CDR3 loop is CAFALRELGDHKLIF. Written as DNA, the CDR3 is TGTGCCTTTGCCTTAAGAGAACTGGGGGACCATAAACTCATCTTT.

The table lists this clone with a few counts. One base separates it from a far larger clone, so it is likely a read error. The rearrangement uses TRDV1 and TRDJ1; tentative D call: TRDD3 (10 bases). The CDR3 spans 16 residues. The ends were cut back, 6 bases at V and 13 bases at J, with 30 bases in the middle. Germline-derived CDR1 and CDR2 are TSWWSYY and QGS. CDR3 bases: TGTGCTCTTGGTACCCTTCCTACGGTTACTGGGGGATCGCCCATCTTT. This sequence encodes CALGTLPTVTGGSPIF.

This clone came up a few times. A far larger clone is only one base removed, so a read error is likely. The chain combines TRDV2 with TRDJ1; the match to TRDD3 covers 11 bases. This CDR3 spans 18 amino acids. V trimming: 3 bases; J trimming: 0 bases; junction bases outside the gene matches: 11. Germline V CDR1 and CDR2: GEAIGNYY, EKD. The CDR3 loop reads CACDLLGDMRGDTDKLIF. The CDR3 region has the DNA TGTGCCTGTGACCTACTGGGGGATATGCGAGGTGACACCGATAAACTCATCTTT.

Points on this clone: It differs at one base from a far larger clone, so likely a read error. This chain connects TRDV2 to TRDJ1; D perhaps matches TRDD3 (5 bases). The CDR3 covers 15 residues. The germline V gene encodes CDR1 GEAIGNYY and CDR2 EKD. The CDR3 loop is CARDGVGGLPRKLIF. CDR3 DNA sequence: TGTGCCCGTGATGGGGTAGGTGGGCTCCCGAGAAAACTCATCTTT.

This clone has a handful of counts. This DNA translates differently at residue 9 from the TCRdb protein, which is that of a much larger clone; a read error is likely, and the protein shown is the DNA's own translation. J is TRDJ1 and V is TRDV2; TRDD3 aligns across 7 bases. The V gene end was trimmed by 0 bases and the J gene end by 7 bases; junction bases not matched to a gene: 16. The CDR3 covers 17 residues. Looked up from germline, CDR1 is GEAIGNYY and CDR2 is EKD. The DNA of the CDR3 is TGTGCCTGTGACACCGTGGGACTGAGGGATACAAATGGTAAACTCATCTTT. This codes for CACDTVGLRDTNGKLIF.

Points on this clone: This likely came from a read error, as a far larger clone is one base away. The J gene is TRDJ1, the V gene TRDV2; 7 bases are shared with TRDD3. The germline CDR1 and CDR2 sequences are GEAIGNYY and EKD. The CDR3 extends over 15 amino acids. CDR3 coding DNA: TGTGCCAGTGACGTTTGGGGGAGACAAGGCGATAAACTCATCTTT. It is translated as CASDVWGRQGDKLIF.

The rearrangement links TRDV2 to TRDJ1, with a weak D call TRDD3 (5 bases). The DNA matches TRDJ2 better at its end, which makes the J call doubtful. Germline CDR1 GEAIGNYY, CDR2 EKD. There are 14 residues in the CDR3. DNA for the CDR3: TGTGCCTGTGACACCGTCGGTGAAGAGGATAAACTCTTCTTT. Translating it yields CACDTVGEEDKLFF.

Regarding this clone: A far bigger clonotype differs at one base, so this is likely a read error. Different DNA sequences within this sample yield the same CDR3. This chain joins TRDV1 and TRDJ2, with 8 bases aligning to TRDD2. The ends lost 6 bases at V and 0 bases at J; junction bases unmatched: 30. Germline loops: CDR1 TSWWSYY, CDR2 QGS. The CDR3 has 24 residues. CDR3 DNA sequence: TGTGCTCTTGGAGAAGGTTTGTCTGGTAGGATACTTCCTACCTACCCCGCTTTGACAGCACAACTCTTCTTT. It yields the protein CALGEGLSGRILPTYPALTAQLFF.

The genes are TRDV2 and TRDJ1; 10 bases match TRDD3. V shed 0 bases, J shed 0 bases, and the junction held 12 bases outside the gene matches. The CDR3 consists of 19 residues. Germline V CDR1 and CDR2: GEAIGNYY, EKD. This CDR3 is CACDTGGLGDPGYTDKLIF. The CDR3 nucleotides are TGTGCCTGTGACACCGGTGGACTGGGGGATCCCGGGTACACCGATAAACTCATCTTT.

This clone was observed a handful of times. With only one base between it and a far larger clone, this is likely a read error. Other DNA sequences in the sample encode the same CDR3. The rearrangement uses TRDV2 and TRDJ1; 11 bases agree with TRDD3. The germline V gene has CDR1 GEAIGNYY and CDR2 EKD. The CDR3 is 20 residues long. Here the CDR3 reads CACDTVGGGYVRGGTDKLIF. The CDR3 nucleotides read TGTGCCTGCGACACCGTTGGTGGGGGATACGTACGAGGGGGAACCGATAAACTCATCTTT.

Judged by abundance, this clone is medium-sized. The CDR3 DNA is TGTGCTCTTGGGGGTCCTAAACCGTACTGGGGGATCGACGATAAACTCATCTTT. Protein: CALGGPKPYWGIDDKLIF. The gene calls are TRDV1 and TRDJ1, with 10 bases fitting TRDD3. Germline values: CDR1 TSWWSYY, CDR2 QGS. The V and J ends lost 4 bases and 4 bases, in that order; junction bases with no gene match: 15. This CDR3 has 18 residues.

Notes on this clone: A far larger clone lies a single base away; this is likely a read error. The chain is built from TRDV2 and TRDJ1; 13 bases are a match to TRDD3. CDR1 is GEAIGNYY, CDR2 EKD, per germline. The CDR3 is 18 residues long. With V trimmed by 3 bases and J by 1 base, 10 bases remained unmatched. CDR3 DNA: TGTGCCTGTGACCTACTGGGGGATACGCGAGGTGGCACCGATAAACTCATCTTT. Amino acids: CACDLLGDTRGGTDKLIF.

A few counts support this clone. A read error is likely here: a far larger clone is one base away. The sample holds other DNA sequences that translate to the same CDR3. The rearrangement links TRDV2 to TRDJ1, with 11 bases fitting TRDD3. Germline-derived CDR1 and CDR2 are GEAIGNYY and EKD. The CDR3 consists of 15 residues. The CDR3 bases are TGTGCCTGCGACAGCCTGGGGGATACTGGCGATAAACTCATCTTT. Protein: CACDSLGDTGDKLIF.

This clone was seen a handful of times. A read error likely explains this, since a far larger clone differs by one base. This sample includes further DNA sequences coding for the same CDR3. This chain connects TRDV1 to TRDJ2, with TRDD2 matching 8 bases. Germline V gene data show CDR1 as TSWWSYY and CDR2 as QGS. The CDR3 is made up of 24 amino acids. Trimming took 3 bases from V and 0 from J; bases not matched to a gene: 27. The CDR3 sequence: CALGEGLSGRILPTYPALTAQLFF. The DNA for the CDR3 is TGTGCTCTTGGGGAGGGTTTGTCTGGTAGGATACTTCCTACCTACCCCGCTTTGACAGCACAACTCTTCTTT.

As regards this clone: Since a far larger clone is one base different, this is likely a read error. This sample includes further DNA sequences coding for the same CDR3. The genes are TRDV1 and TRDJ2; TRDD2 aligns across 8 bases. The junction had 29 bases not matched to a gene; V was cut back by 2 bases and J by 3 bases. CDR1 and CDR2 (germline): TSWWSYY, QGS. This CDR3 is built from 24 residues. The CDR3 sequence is CALGEGLSGRILPTYPALTAQLFF. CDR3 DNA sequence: TGTGCTCTTGGGGAAGGTTTGTCTGGTAGGATACTTCCTACCTACCCCGCTCTGACAGCACAACTCTTCTTT.

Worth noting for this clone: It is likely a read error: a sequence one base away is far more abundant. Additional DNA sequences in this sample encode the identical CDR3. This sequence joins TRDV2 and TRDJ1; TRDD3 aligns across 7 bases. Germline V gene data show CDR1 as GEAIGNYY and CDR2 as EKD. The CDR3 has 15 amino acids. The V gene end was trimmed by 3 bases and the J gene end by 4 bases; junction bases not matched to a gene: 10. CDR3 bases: TGTGCCTGTGACGTTTGGGGGAGGCAAGGCGATAAACTCATCTTT. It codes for CACDVWGRQGDKLIF.

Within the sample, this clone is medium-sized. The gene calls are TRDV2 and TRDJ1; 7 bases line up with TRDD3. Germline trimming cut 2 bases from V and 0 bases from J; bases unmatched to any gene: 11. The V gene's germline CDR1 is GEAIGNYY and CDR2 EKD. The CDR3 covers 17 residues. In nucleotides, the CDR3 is TGTGCCTGTGACAACGTGGGGGAAAAACCTTACACCGATAAACTCATCTTT. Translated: CACDNVGEKPYTDKLIF.

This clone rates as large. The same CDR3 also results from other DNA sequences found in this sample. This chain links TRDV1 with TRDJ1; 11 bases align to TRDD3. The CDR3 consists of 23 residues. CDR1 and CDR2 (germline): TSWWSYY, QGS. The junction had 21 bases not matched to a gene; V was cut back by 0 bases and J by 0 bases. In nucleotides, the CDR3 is TGTGCTCTTGGGGAACTCATTCCCCTACTGACTACTGGGGGATATCCCAACACCGATAAACTCATCTTT. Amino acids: CALGELIPLLTTGGYPNTDKLIF.

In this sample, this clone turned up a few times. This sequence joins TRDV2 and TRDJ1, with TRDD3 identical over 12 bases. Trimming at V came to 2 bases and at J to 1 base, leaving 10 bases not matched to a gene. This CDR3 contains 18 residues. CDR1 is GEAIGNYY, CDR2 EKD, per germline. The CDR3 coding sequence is TGTGCCTGTGACAATCTACTGGGGGATACCGGTGGCACCGATAAACTCATCTTT. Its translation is CACDNLLGDTGGTDKLIF.

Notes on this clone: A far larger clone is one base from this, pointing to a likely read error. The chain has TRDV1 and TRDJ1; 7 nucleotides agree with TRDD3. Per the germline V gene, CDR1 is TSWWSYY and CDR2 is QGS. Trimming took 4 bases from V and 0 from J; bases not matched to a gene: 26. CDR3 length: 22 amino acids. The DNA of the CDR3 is TGTGCTCTTGGGGTACCCAAGCACCTACGAGGGGGTGGGGGAGTCCACACCGATAAACTCATCTTT. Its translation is CALGVPKHLRGGGGVHTDKLIF.

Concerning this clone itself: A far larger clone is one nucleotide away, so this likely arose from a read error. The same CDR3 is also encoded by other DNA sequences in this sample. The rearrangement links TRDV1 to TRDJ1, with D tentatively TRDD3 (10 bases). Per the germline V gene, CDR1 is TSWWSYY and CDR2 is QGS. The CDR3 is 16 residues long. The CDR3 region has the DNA TGTGCCCTTGGTACCCTTCCTACGGTTACTGGGGGATCGCTCATCTTT. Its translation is CALGTLPTVTGGSLIF.

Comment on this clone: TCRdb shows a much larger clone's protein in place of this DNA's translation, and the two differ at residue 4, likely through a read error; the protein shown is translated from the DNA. Here the CDR3 DNA reads TGTGCCTGTGCCAGCCTGGGGGATACTGGCGATAAACTCATCTTT. Protein: CACASLGDTGDKLIF. The V call is TRDV2, the J call TRDJ1; TRDD3 aligns across 11 bases. With 5 bases clipped from V and 4 bases from J, the junction kept 8 bases outside the gene matches. In germline, CDR1 is GEAIGNYY, CDR2 EKD. The CDR3 has 15 amino acids.

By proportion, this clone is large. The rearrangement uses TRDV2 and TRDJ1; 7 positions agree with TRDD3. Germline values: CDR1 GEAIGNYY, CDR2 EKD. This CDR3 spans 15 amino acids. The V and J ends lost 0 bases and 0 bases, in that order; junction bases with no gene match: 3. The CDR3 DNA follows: TGTGCCTGTGACACCCTGGGGGTTAACACCGATAAACTCATCTTT. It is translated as CACDTLGVNTDKLIF.

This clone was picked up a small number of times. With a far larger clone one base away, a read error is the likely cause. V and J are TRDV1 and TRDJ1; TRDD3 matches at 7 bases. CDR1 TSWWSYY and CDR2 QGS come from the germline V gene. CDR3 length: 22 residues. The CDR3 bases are TGTGCTCTTGGGGCACCCAAGCACCTACGAGGGGGTGGGGGAGTCCACACCGATAAACCCATCTTT. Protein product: CALGAPKHLRGGGGVHTDKPIF.

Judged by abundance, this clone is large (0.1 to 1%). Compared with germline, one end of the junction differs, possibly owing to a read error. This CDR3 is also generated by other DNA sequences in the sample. The CDR3 DNA reads TGTGCCTGCGACACCGTCGGGGATAAAAGAACCGATAAACTCATCTTT. Protein: CACDTVGDKRTDKLIF. V gene TRDV2 combines with J gene TRDJ1; 7 bases are a match to TRDD3. The CDR3 is 16 amino acids. Germline CDR1 and CDR2: GEAIGNYY and EKD.

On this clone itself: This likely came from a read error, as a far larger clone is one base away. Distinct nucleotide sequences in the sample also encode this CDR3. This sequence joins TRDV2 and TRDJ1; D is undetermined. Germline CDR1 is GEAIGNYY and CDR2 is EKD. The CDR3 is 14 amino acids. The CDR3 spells CACDTVGQADKLIF. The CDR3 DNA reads TGTGCCTGTGACACCGTGGGCCAAGCCGATAAGCTCATCTTT.

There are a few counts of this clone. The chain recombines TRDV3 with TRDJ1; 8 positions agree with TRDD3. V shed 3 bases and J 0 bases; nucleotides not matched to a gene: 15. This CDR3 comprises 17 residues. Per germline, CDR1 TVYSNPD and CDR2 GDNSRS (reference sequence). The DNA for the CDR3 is TGTGCCTTCGCTCCTGGTGGGGGATTCTTGTACACCGATAAACTCATCTTT. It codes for CAFAPGGGFLYTDKLIF.